These 19 T cell receptor beta chains were sequenced from one sample in a study of blood T cells in healthy people across ages. For the second PCR, which ran for roughly 6 to 12 cycles, a sample-barcoded 5' primer and a J-beta primer mix were used. Via MiXCR, TCRdb re-called the 5' RACE reads, giving one row per CDR3 protein. Among around 1.1 million distinct CDR3 sequences, less than 45% were seen once, and the ten largest hold around 13%. The sequencing input was blood. The receptors originated from a man in his late teens or twenties in good health.

This clonotype appeared a few times. The rearrangement uses TRBV5-1 and TRBJ1-1; D is perhaps TRBD1 (6 bases). Trimming left V 4 bases short and J 6 bases short, with 19 bases between. Germline loops: CDR1 SGHRS, CDR2 YFSETQ. CDR3 length: 15 residues. CDR3 coding DNA: TGCGCCAGCAGCGTCCCGGGACAAGGGTTCCCTGAAGCTTTCTTT. Amino acid sequence: CASSVPGQGFPEAFF.

J is TRBJ1-1 and V is TRBV27, with D possibly being TRBD1 (5 bases). The germline gives CDR1 MNHEY, CDR2 SMNVEV (reference sequence). This CDR3 has 14 amino acids. Trimming stripped 6 bases from V and 5 bases from J, with 16 bases between. The CDR3 DNA reads TGTGCCAGCAGGTTGGCAGGGTATCTAACTGAAGCTTTCTTT. It encodes CASRLAGYLTEAFF.

This chain connects TRBV28 to TRBJ2-7, with D perhaps matching TRBD1 (6 bases). The CDR3 has 15 residues. V lost 5 bases to trimming and J lost 4 bases, with 18 bases between them. Per the germline V gene, CDR1 is MDHEN and CDR2 is SYDVKM. This chain's CDR3 is CASSPRLGAWYEQYF. As DNA, the CDR3 is TGTGCCAGCAGTCCCCGGTTGGGGGCATGGTACGAGCAGTACTTC. Looking up the rest from reference TRBV28 and TRBJ2-7 gives the full variable domain: DVKVTQSSRYLVKRTGEKVFLECVQDMDHENMFWYRQDPGLGLRLIYFSYDVKMKEKGDIPEGYSVSREKKERFSLILESASTNQTSMYLCASSPRLGAWYEQYFGPGTRLTVT.

V is TRBV18 and J is TRBJ2-1, with D perhaps TRBD2 (6 bases). CDR3 length: 16 residues. Germline V CDR1 and CDR2: KGHSH, LQKENI. V was clipped by 2 bases and J by 3 bases, with 14 bases between them. DNA for the CDR3: TGTGCCAGCTCACCAGATTCCGCGGGGAGCTACAATGAGCAGTTCTTC. It specifies CASSPDSAGSYNEQFF. The full variable domain, completed using reference TRBV18 and TRBJ2-1, is NAGVMQNPRHLVRRRGQEARLRCSPMKGHSHVYWYRQLPEEGLKFMVYLQKENIIDESGMPKERFSAEFPKEGPSILRIQQVVRGDSAAYFCASSPDSAGSYNEQFFGPGTRLTVL.

This clonotype has a handful of counts. A much more abundant neighbour one base away suggests this may be a read error. This chain connects TRBV29-1 to TRBJ2-1, with TRBD1 identical over 10 bases. Matching the DNA end better, TRBJ2-7 makes the J call doubtful. There are 14 residues in the CDR3. The germline V gene encodes CDR1 SQVTM and CDR2 ANQGSEA. CDR3 region: CSVEDRGVYNEQYF. CDR3 nucleotides: TGCAGCGTTGAGGACAGGGGGGTTTACAATGAGCAGTACTTC.

J is TRBJ1-1 and V is TRBV27; TRBD1 matches at 10 bases. Germline-derived CDR1 and CDR2 are MNHEY and SMNVEV (reference sequence). V shed 7 bases and J 3 bases; nucleotides not matched to a gene: 5. CDR3 size: 14 residues. CDR3 coding DNA: TGTGCCAGCAACCGACAGGGGGCGGACACTGAAGCTTTCTTT. Amino acid sequence: CASNRQGADTEAFF.

Worth noting for this clonotype: At one of its ends the junction is not consistent with the germline gene, which may arise from a read error. The CDR3 DNA reads as TGTGTCAGCAGCCAAACTAGCGCGAATGAGCAGTTCTTC. Its translation: CVSSQTSANEQFF. The rearrangement links TRBV28 to TRBJ2-1; 7 nucleotides match TRBD2. CDR3 length: 13 residues. Germline values: CDR1 MDHEN, CDR2 SYDVKM. The full variable domain, its missing parts supplied by reference TRBV28 and TRBJ2-1, is DVKVTQSSRYLVKRTGEKVFLECVQDMDHENMFWYRQDPGLGLRLIYFSYDVKMKEKGDIPEGYSVSREKKERFSLILESASTNQTSMYLCVSSQTSANEQFFGPGTRLTVL.

The chain carries TRBV20-1 and TRBJ2-7; TRBD1 aligns across 8 bases. V trimming: 3 bases; J trimming: 2 bases; junction bases outside the gene matches: 6. The CDR3 runs 14 residues. Germline V CDR1 and CDR2: DFQATT, SNEGSKA (reference sequence). CDR3 sequence: CSASPRQGTYEQYF. The CDR3 region has the DNA TGCAGTGCTAGTCCAAGACAGGGGACCTACGAGCAGTACTTC.

The chain has TRBV27 and TRBJ1-6; 7 nucleotides agree with TRBD1. Germline loops: CDR1 MNHEY, CDR2 SMNVEV (reference sequence). V lost 4 bases, J lost 3 bases, and 9 bases stayed unmatched. The CDR3 spans 17 residues. DNA of the CDR3: TGTGCCAGCAGTTCCCCAAGGGACAGTCTCTATAATTCACCCCTCCACTTT. Translation: CASSSPRDSLYNSPLHF.

This chain links TRBV25-1 with TRBJ1-4, with D uncertain. The germline V gene encodes CDR1 MGHDK and CDR2 SYGVNS. The CDR3 has 14 amino acids. V lost 5 bases and J lost 7, with 14 bases in between. CDR3 nucleotide sequence: TGTGCCAGCAGTTCTCCTCAGTTGGGTGAAAAACTGTTTTTT. It translates to CASSSPQLGEKLFF.

The chain links TRBV6-5 to TRBJ1-3; weak D call: TRBD1 (5 bases). In germline, CDR1 is MNHEY, CDR2 SVGAGI. V shed 4 bases and J shed 4 bases, with 11 bases lying between them. The CDR3 is 14 residues long. The CDR3 bases are TGTGCCAGCAGTTCGGGGGAGCAAGGAAACACCATATATTTT. Its protein is CASSSGEQGNTIYF.

There are a few counts of this clonotype. One junction end does not reproduce the germline sequence, and a read error may be involved. The CDR3 here is CASSISSAGSGELFF. The CDR3 DNA is TGTGCTAGCAGCATCAGTAGCGCCGGCAGCGGGGAGCTGTTTTTT. J is TRBJ2-2 and V is TRBV7-2; a weak D match, TRBD2 (5 bases). The CDR3 is 15 residues long. Germline V lookup: CDR1 SGHTA, CDR2 FQGNSA.

This clonotype turned up a few times. The chain employs TRBV20-1 and TRBJ1-5, with TRBD1 matching 8 bases. CDR3 length: 16 residues. V was clipped by 3 bases and J by 2 bases; unmatched bases: 9. From germline, CDR1 is DFQATT and CDR2 SNEGSKA (reference sequence). The CDR3 protein is CSASKSGGLGNQPQHF. CDR3 in DNA: TGCAGTGCTAGTAAGTCAGGGGGCTTGGGCAATCAGCCCCAGCATTTT.

This clonotype occurred a few times. This chain connects TRBV9 to TRBJ2-3; D not resolved. Germline V CDR1 and CDR2: SGDLS, YYNGEE. Trimming pared 7 bases from V and 2 bases from J, leaving 8 bases between. CDR3 size: 12 residues. CDR3 protein: CASAADTDTQYF. The CDR3 nucleotides read TGTGCCAGCGCGGCTGACACAGATACGCAGTATTTT.

This chain uses TRBV15 with TRBJ1-1, with unresolved D. This CDR3 has 14 amino acids. Germline V gene lookup returns CDR1 LNHNV and CDR2 YYDKDF (reference sequence). The V and J ends lost 5 bases and 2 bases respectively, with 12 bases between them. This CDR3 reads CATSGWAANTEAFF. As DNA, the CDR3 is TGTGCCACCAGCGGATGGGCTGCAAACACTGAAGCTTTCTTT. Supplemented by reference TRBV15 and TRBJ1-1, the full variable domain reads DAMVIQNPRYQVTQFGKPVTLSCSQTLNHNVMYWYQQKSSQAPKLLFHYYDKDFNNEADTPDNFQSRRPNTSFCFLDIRSPGLGDTAMYLCATSGWAANTEAFFGQGTRLTVV.

The sample holds one count of this clonotype. The chain combines TRBV27 with TRBJ1-2; D is unclear. V was clipped by 5 bases and J by 1 base, with 14 bases between them. The CDR3 loop spans 15 amino acids. Germline V gene lookup returns CDR1 MNHEY and CDR2 SMNVEV (reference sequence). The CDR3 sequence: CASSAGPTFNYGYTF. In DNA, the CDR3 is TGTGCCAGCAGTGCGGGCCCTACCTTTAACTATGGCTACACCTTC.

In this sample, this clonotype turned up a few times. The CDR3 DNA reads as TGTGCCAGCAGCCAAAACCAGAATGAAAAACTGTTTTTT. Translating gives CASSQNQNEKLFF. This chain uses TRBV14 with TRBJ1-4, with unresolved D. This CDR3 is built from 13 residues. V shed 2 bases and J shed 5 bases, with 6 bases lying between them. The germline CDR1 and CDR2 sequences are SGHDN and FVKESK. Based on the CDR3 plus reference TRBV14 and TRBJ1-4, the full variable domain is EAGVTQFPSHSVIEKGQTVTLRCDPISGHDNLYWYRRVMGKEIKFLLHFVKESKQDESGMPNNRFLAERTGGTYSTLKVQPAELEDSGVYFCASSQNQNEKLFFGSGTQLSVL.

The chain employs TRBV7-9 and TRBJ1-2; maybe TRBD1 (5 bases). There are 16 residues in the CDR3. The ends were cut back, 5 bases at V and 6 bases at J, with 22 bases in the middle. Germline V gene lookup returns CDR1 SEHNR and CDR2 FQNEAQ (reference sequence). As DNA, the CDR3 is TGTGCCAGCAGCCATACGGCCAGGGAGGTGACTCATGGCTACACCTTC. This codes for CASSHTAREVTHGYTF.

This clonotype was found a few times. The chain joins TRBV12-3 or TRBV12-4 to TRBJ1-1; 8 nucleotides match TRBD1. CDR3 length: 13 amino acids. V lost 4 bases, J lost 3 bases, and 1 base stayed unmatched. The CDR3 loop is CASSWTGYTEAFF. CDR3 DNA sequence: TGTGCCAGCAGTTGGACAGGGTACACTGAAGCTTTCTTT.